In this sample, the clone carrying this TCR beta chain turned up many times. What it recognizes is unknown. From the germline J gene comes the end of the CDR3, since the read stops 3 residues before it. Patients and controls were mostly of Caucasian heritage. This entry comes from a study of T cell clonality in common variable immunodeficiency. Sequencing was performed with immunoSEQ multiplex PCR; in TCRdb, only in-frame clones are kept and a portion is missing. The table lists around 50,000 clones, with no singletons. General observations from the study: Compared with healthy controls, CVID subjects showed increased TCRbeta clonality, mostly in about a third. Links between repertoire features and CVID complications were heterogeneity-limited. Shared TCRbeta clones were fewer between CVID subjects than controls.

Trimming left V 0 bases short and J 2 bases short, with 7 bases between. Germline V CDR1 and CDR2: SGHTA, FQGNSA. The CDR3 loop spans 14 amino acids. The sequence was collected from a person aged 18 to 70 in good health. Sequenced sample: peripheral blood mononuclear cells. The chain joins TRBV7-2 to TRBJ1-2; D is undetermined. Here the CDR3 reads CASSLASVNYGYTF. The sequenced CDR3 bases are TGTGCCAGCAGCTTAGCGTCGGTGAACTATGGC.